The 32 T cell receptor beta chains presented below share a single source sample, sequenced in a study of T cell repertoires in cytomegalovirus infection. TCRdb ran MiXCR on the reads and lists one entry per CDR3 protein. The sample includes about 310,000 distinct CDR3 sequences, around 10% of them seen just once. Sequencing was performed on PBMCs. Receptor source: a human donor in good health (CMV status not recorded). Some clones in this sample may be carry-over from other donors' samples.

This clonotype was seen repeatedly, ten times or more. V is TRBV7-9 and J is TRBJ1-5; 9 positions agree with TRBD1. The CDR3 extends over 15 amino acids. The germline gives CDR1 SEHNR, CDR2 FQNEAQ (reference sequence). The junction had 5 bases not matched to a gene; V was cut back by 4 bases and J by 4 bases. CDR3 protein: CASSSSGQGNQPQHF. DNA for the CDR3: TGTGCCAGCAGCTCTTCGGGACAGGGTAATCAGCCCCAGCATTTT. Based on the CDR3 plus reference TRBV7-9 and TRBJ1-5, the full variable domain is DTGVSQNPRHKITKRGQNVTFRCDPISEHNRLYWYRQTLGQGPEFLTYFQNEAQLEKSRLLSDRFSAERPKGSFSTLEIQRTEQGDSAMYLCASSSSGQGNQPQHFGDGTRLSIL.

This clonotype was recorded many times. The chain joins TRBV11-2 to TRBJ2-2; tentatively, D is TRBD2 (5 bases). Germline CDR1 reads SGHAT; CDR2 reads FQNNGV. The CDR3 sequence is 15 residues long. V shed 5 bases and J shed 5 bases, with 15 bases lying between them. CDR3 nucleotides: TGTGCCAGCAGCCCCCGGGGTGTGGGGACCGGGGAGCTGTTTTTT. Translation: CASSPRGVGTGELFF. The full variable domain, rest sourced from reference TRBV11-2 and TRBJ2-2, is EAGVAQSPRYKIIEKRQSVAFWCNPISGHATLYWYQQILGQGPKLLIQFQNNGVVDDSQLPKDRFSAERLKGVDSTLKIQPAKLEDSAVYLCASSPRGVGTGELFFGEGSRLTVL.

This clonotype was seen only a few times. The V gene is TRBV13, the J gene TRBJ2-7; 8 nucleotides align to TRBD1. The CDR3 contains 14 residues. Germline CDR1 PRHDT, CDR2 FYEKMQ (reference sequence). V lost 2 bases to trimming and J lost 2 bases; unmatched junction nucleotides: 2. This chain's CDR3 is CASSLQGATYEQYF. In DNA, the CDR3 is TGTGCCAGCAGCTTACAGGGGGCGACCTACGAGCAGTACTTC.

The chain carries TRBV14 and TRBJ2-7; 7 nucleotides align to TRBD1. CDR1 and CDR2 from the germline V gene are SGHDN and FVKESK. CDR3 length: 12 amino acids. J lost 3 bases, V lost 8 bases, and 4 bases had no gene match. The CDR3 is CASGQELYEQYF. The CDR3 coding sequence is TGTGCCAGCGGACAGGAACTCTACGAGCAGTACTTC.

V gene TRBV12-3 or TRBV12-4 combines with J gene TRBJ1-5; no firm D call. The V and J ends lost 1 base and 1 base respectively, with 8 bases between them. The CDR3 spans 15 residues. This CDR3 is CASSLGWVSNQPQHF. CDR3 coding DNA: TGTGCCAGCAGTTTAGGATGGGTAAGCAATCAGCCCCAGCATTTT.

The J gene is TRBJ2-4, the V gene TRBV6-8; D is unclear. CDR3 size: 15 residues. V lost 4 bases to trimming and J lost 3 bases, with 13 bases between them. CDR1 and CDR2 (germline): MNHGY, SAAAGT. CDR3 amino acids: CASSSGGLGKNIQYF. The CDR3 nucleotides are TGTGCCAGCAGTTCTGGCGGCTTGGGCAAAAACATTCAGTACTTC.

This clonotype occurred many times. J is TRBJ1-5 and V is TRBV20-1; possible D gene TRBD1, 6 bases. The length of the CDR3 is 15 residues. CDR1 DFQATT and CDR2 SNEGSKA come from the germline V gene (reference sequence). V lost 1 base, J lost 0 bases, and 10 bases lay in between. The DNA of the CDR3 is TGCAGTGCTAGAGCTTACAGGGCTAGCAATCAGCCCCAGCATTTT. Translating it yields CSARAYRASNQPQHF.

This clonotype was found many times. The J gene is TRBJ2-7, the V gene TRBV28; 16 nucleotides match TRBD2. The CDR3 spans 16 residues. The germline V gene encodes CDR1 MDHEN and CDR2 SYDVKM. The V gene end was trimmed by 3 bases and the J gene end by 7 bases; junction bases not matched to a gene: 6. The CDR3 is CASSLRGLAGGKEQYV. DNA for the CDR3: TGTGCCAGCAGTTTGAGGGGACTAGCGGGGGGGAAGGAGCAGTACGTC.

This clonotype occurred many times. The missing conserved phenylalanine or tryptophan at the end of this CDR3 makes a read error likely. The DNA is left out, because the CDR3 cannot be placed on it with certainty; the CDR3 is given as TCRdb lists it. The chain has TRBV7-9 and TRBJ2-7; the D call of TRBD1 is as the table states it, not checked on the DNA. The V gene's germline CDR1 is SEHNR and CDR2 FQNEAQ (reference sequence). Ends included, the CDR3 has 10 residues. The CDR3 sequence: CASSNFGTGI.

This clonotype was seen many times. The rearrangement uses TRBV12-3 or TRBV12-4 and TRBJ1-2; perhaps TRBD1 as D (5 bases). The CDR3 is 12 residues long. Trimming removed 7 bases at V and 8 bases at J, with 14 bases between. CDR3 loop: CASIIRDGGYTF. The CDR3 DNA is TGTGCCAGCATTATCCGGGACGGAGGCTACACCTTC.

This clonotype was detected ten times or more. The chain carries TRBV7-2 and TRBJ1-1; tentatively, D is TRBD1 (5 bases). The CDR3 runs 12 residues. V lost 5 bases and J 4 bases, leaving 8 bases between the germline ends. In germline, CDR1 is SGHTA, CDR2 FQGNSA. CDR3 sequence (DNA): TGTGCCAGCAGCCCTCAGGGCACTGAAGCTTTCTTT. This sequence encodes CASSPQGTEAFF.

Ten or more counts support this clonotype. The CDR3, as DNA: TGTGCCAGCAGCCCCCTTACAGGGGGCTTCGCGGATACGCAGTATTTT. It is translated as CASSPLTGGFADTQYF. The gene calls are TRBV7-2 and TRBJ2-3; 9 nucleotides align to TRBD1. V shed 5 bases, J shed 6 bases, and the junction held 12 bases outside the gene matches. The CDR3 totals 16 residues. Per the germline V gene, CDR1 is SGHTA and CDR2 is FQGNSA.

The rearrangement links TRBV28 to TRBJ1-2; D gene uncertain. This CDR3 comprises 15 residues. Trimming stripped 8 bases from V and 2 bases from J, with 18 bases between. CDR1 is MDHEN and CDR2 is SYDVKM in the germline V gene. CDR3 loop: CASYGGPLLNYGYTF. The CDR3 DNA reads TGTGCCAGCTATGGAGGGCCGCTTTTAAACTATGGCTACACCTTC.

The chain combines TRBV20-1 with TRBJ1-2, with 7 positions matching TRBD1. Germline V gives CDR1 DFQATT, CDR2 SNEGSKA (reference sequence). This CDR3 has 15 residues. Trimming cost V 6 bases and J 2 bases; bases outside gene matches: 12. The CDR3 spells CSAWGAGGENYGYTF. The CDR3, as DNA: TGCAGTGCGTGGGGTGCAGGGGGTGAAAACTATGGCTACACCTTC.

This clonotype occurred many times. The chain carries TRBV6-2 or TRBV6-3 and TRBJ2-7; 7 bases line up with TRBD1. Germline V gives CDR1 MNHEY, CDR2 SVGEGT. The length of the CDR3 is 16 residues. The J segment lost 3 bases and the V segment lost 4 bases, leaving 12 bases of the junction unmatched. The CDR3 sequence is CASSFGGQRPFYEQYF. Written as DNA, the CDR3 is TGTGCCAGCAGTTTTGGGGGACAGCGTCCCTTCTACGAGCAGTACTTC.

This clonotype was detected many times. The chain is built from TRBV29-1 and TRBJ1-5; maybe TRBD1 (5 bases). CDR3 size: 14 residues. Germline lookup yields CDR1 SQVTM and CDR2 ANQGSEA. V lost 4 bases and J lost 1, with 11 bases in between. This CDR3 is CSVVWSGSNQPQHF. Here the CDR3 DNA reads TGCAGCGTTGTATGGTCAGGGAGCAATCAGCCCCAGCATTTT.

This clonotype was picked up many times. The chain carries TRBV7-2 and TRBJ2-2; the D gene could be TRBD1 or TRBD2 (5 bases each). CDR3 size: 14 residues. CDR1 and CDR2 (germline): SGHTA, FQGNSA. Trimming left V 7 bases short and J 4 bases short, with 13 bases between. The CDR3 protein is CASTWDVGTGELFF. The CDR3 bases are TGTGCCAGCACCTGGGACGTCGGCACCGGGGAGCTGTTTTTT.

This clonotype was seen at least ten times. This chain uses TRBV7-2 with TRBJ2-7; 10 bases map to TRBD2. The CDR3 is 14 amino acids. The V segment lost 0 bases and the J segment 5 bases; nucleotides outside the gene matches: 1. Germline V gene data show CDR1 as SGHTA and CDR2 as FQGNSA. CDR3 DNA: TGTGCCAGCAGCTTAGCCGGACTAGCGGACGAGCAGTACGTC. Residues: CASSLAGLADEQYV.

The J gene is TRBJ1-1, the V gene TRBV29-1, with a tentative D call TRBD1 (6 bases). CDR3 size: 11 residues. Deletions cut 3 bases from V and 10 bases from J, with 12 bases between. The germline CDR1 and CDR2 sequences are SQVTM and ANQGSEA. CDR3 region: CSVDLGAGAFF. DNA for the CDR3: TGCAGCGTTGATCTGGGGGCAGGAGCTTTCTTT.

J is TRBJ2-2 and V is TRBV5-4; TRBD2 matches at 7 bases. CDR3 length: 17 residues. V lost 0 bases, J lost 4 bases, and 9 bases stayed unmatched. Germline assignment: CDR1 SGHNT and CDR2 YYREEE (reference sequence). CDR3 DNA: TGTGCCAGCAGCTTGGGAGGCCTAGCGGCGGTCACCGGGGAGCTGTTTTTT. Protein: CASSLGGLAAVTGELFF.

The sample holds many counts of this clonotype. This rearrangement joins TRBV5-6 to TRBJ1-1, with TRBD1 matching over 12 bases. The CDR3 sequence is 13 residues long. V lost 4 bases, J lost 6 bases, and 1 base stayed unmatched. Germline V CDR1 and CDR2: SGHDT, YYEEEE. In DNA, the CDR3 is TGTGCCAGCAGCCGGGACAGGGGGCCTGAAGCTTTCTTT. Translating it yields CASSRDRGPEAFF.

This clonotype has at least ten counts. This chain uses TRBV7-8 with TRBJ2-3; 11 bases are a match to TRBD1. Germline CDR1 reads SGHVS; CDR2 reads FQNEAQ. This CDR3 contains 19 residues. Unmatched junction bases numbered 14, after V lost 4 bases and J lost 2 bases. The CDR3 loop is CASSSGDRGAGGFTDTQYF. Written as DNA, the CDR3 is TGTGCCAGCAGCTCCGGGGACAGGGGGGCGGGTGGGTTCACAGATACGCAGTATTTT.

This clonotype was seen ten or more times. CDR3 in DNA: TGTGCCAGCAGCCCAGGAAGGAAAAATGAGCAGTTCTTC. The encoded protein is CASSPGRKNEQFF. V gene TRBV7-8 combines with J gene TRBJ2-1; D not certain. Trimming shortened V by 5 bases and J by 7 bases, and 12 bases separated the two germline ends. The germline CDR1 and CDR2 sequences are SGHVS and FQNEAQ. The CDR3 spans 13 residues.

This clonotype was observed many times. The V gene is TRBV12-3 or TRBV12-4, the J gene TRBJ2-2; TRBD1 or TRBD2 may be the D gene (5 bases each). V gave up 4 bases and J gave up 2 bases, with 17 bases separating them. The CDR3 contains 17 residues. CDR3 DNA: TGTGCCAGCAGTTGGGTCGGGACCGATACCAACACCGGGGAGCTGTTTTTT. As protein: CASSWVGTDTNTGELFF.

This clonotype was seen repeatedly, ten times or more. The V and J genes are TRBV7-8 and TRBJ2-1, with unresolved D. Germline V gene sequence: CDR1 SGHVS, CDR2 FQNEAQ. The CDR3 sequence is 13 residues long. V lost 1 base and J lost 10, with 11 bases in between. CDR3 in amino acids: CASSLGMGSEQFF. Here the CDR3 DNA reads TGTGCCAGCAGCTTAGGAATGGGCTCAGAGCAGTTCTTC.

This sequence joins TRBV2 and TRBJ2-3; D is perhaps TRBD1 or TRBD2 (5 bases each). Trimming took 8 bases from V and 3 from J, leaving 15 bases between them. The CDR3 totals 14 residues. Germline CDR1 and CDR2: SNHLY and FYNNEI. The CDR3 bases are TGTGCCAGCCTAGTGGGGCTAGCAACAGATACGCAGTATTTT. Translated, it gives CASLVGLATDTQYF. Looking up the rest from reference TRBV2 and TRBJ2-3 gives the full variable domain: EPEVTQTPSHQVTQMGQEVILRCVPISNHLYFYWYRQILGQKVEFLVSFYNNEISEKSEIFDDQFSVERPDGSNFTLKIRSTKLEDSAMYFCASLVGLATDTQYFGPGTRLTVL.

V gene TRBV20-1 combines with J gene TRBJ2-1; no definite D call. Germline V CDR1 and CDR2: DFQATT, SNEGSKA (reference sequence). The length of the CDR3 is 15 residues. The ends were cut back, 5 bases at V and 0 bases at J, with 14 bases in the middle. DNA for the CDR3: TGCAGTGCTGGCAGAGCGAAGAGCTCCTACAATGAGCAGTTCTTC. Residues: CSAGRAKSSYNEQFF.

This clonotype was counted once. A much more abundant neighbour one base away suggests this may be a read error. This sequence joins TRBV7-3 and TRBJ2-2, with D tentatively TRBD2 (5 bases). The CDR3 has 15 residues. Germline assignment: CDR1 SGHTA and CDR2 FQGTGA. The CDR3 here is CAGSFWAGNTGELFF. CDR3 nucleotide sequence: TGTGCCGGCAGCTTCTGGGCGGGGAACACCGGGGAGCTGTTTTTT.

This clonotype was observed at least ten times. The gene calls are TRBV28 and TRBJ1-2; 7 bases fit TRBD1. The CDR3 loop spans 14 amino acids. Germline lookup yields CDR1 MDHEN and CDR2 SYDVKM. V was pared by 2 bases and J by 8 bases, with 8 bases of the junction left unmatched. CDR3 loop: CASSLNPQGKGYTF. The CDR3 DNA follows: TGTGCCAGCAGTTTAAATCCACAGGGGAAGGGCTACACCTTC.

The table lists this clonotype with many counts. An end of the junction differs from the germline gene, which may be a read error. The genes are TRBV6-2 or TRBV6-3 and TRBJ1-2; TRBD1 agrees at 7 bases. This CDR3 has 12 amino acids. Per the germline V gene, CDR1 is MNHEY and CDR2 is SVGEGT. For the CDR3, the DNA is TGTGCCAGCAGTTATCCACCTTTGGACAGGCACTTC. Its protein product is CASSYPPLDRHF.

CDR3 bases: TGCAGTGCTATTAGCGGGGGGGCCCAGGAGACCCAGTACTTC. It codes for CSAISGGAQETQYF. This chain connects TRBV20-1 to TRBJ2-5; 11 bases are a match to TRBD2. The CDR3 loop spans 14 amino acids. J was trimmed by 5 bases and V by 4 bases; bases with no gene match: 6. Germline V CDR1 and CDR2: DFQATT, SNEGSKA (reference sequence).

The table lists this clonotype with many counts. The chain is built from TRBV11-2 and TRBJ2-7; 7 nucleotides agree with TRBD1. Germline lookup yields CDR1 SGHAT and CDR2 FQNNGV. The CDR3 consists of 15 residues. V was pared by 6 bases and J by 3 bases, with 11 bases of the junction left unmatched. For the CDR3, the DNA is TGTGCCAGCAGTTGGGGACAGTCCGGGCGCTACGAGCAGTACGTC. Translated, it gives CASSWGQSGRYEQYV.